This entry lists 10 T cell receptor beta chains sequenced from one sample in a study of post-analysis software for immune sequencing data (dated by TCRdb to between 2015 and 2016). Library creation used PCR. These reads were obtained on an Illumina HiSeq 2500. To reduce PCR and sequencing biases, unique molecular identifiers were incorporated into the TCR beta cDNA libraries. The public sequencing data were trimmed at Q25 with fastp and processed into clonotypes with MiXCR by TCRdb, which kept only in-frame beta chains. Rows with one shared CDR3 protein collapse into an entry with the most common genes and DNA. The sample includes about 430,000 distinct CDR3 sequences, with approximately 42% observed a single time. 7.6% of the sample lies in the top ten. What the authors observed across the whole study: Roughly 5 TRBV segments, including TRBV5-6, TRBV5-1 and TRBV20-1, were significantly more frequent in patients than controls.

Their cognate antigens are unknown. The sample consisted of blood. These receptors all come from a girl aged 2 to 10 with multiple sclerosis.

The chain carries TRBV5-1 and TRBJ2-6; D possibly corresponds to TRBD1 (6 bases). V gave up 5 bases and J gave up 4 bases, with 7 bases separating them. Germline V gives CDR1 SGHRS, CDR2 YFSETQ. The CDR3 covers 13 residues. CDR3 loop: CASRGAGANVLTF. CDR3 nucleotide sequence: TGCGCCAGCAGGGGGGCCGGGGCCAACGTCCTGACTTTC.

This chain joins TRBV4-3 and TRBJ2-7; D perhaps matches TRBD2 (6 bases). Trimming shortened V by 0 bases and J by 6 bases, and 12 bases separated the two germline ends. The CDR3 sequence is 14 residues long. Germline lookup yields CDR1 LGHNA and CDR2 YSLEER. Here the CDR3 DNA reads TGCGCCAGCAGCCAAGATCTAGCGACCCTCGAGCAGTACTTC. Amino acids: CASSQDLATLEQYF.

J is TRBJ2-1 and V is TRBV7-2; 11 bases fit TRBD1. Germline CDR1 and CDR2: SGHTA and FQGNSA. The CDR3 consists of 15 residues. With V trimmed by 0 bases and J by 9 bases, 4 bases remained unmatched. CDR3 region: CASSLAGTGGFEQFF. The DNA of the CDR3 is TGTGCCAGCAGCTTAGCCGGGACAGGGGGTTTTGAGCAGTTCTTC.

A few counts support this clonotype. This chain joins TRBV5-4 and TRBJ2-7, with D perhaps TRBD2 (6 bases). The V gene's germline CDR1 is SGHNT and CDR2 YYREEE (reference sequence). The length of the CDR3 is 16 residues. Trimming removed 0 bases from V and 0 bases from J, with 13 bases in between. The CDR3 coding sequence is TGTGCCAGCAGCTTGGGGGTCGGAGGGAGCTCCTACGAGCAGTACTTC. It encodes CASSLGVGGSSYEQYF.

This clonotype occurred a few times. This chain links TRBV4-3 with TRBJ2-1, with 13 bases lining up with TRBD2. The CDR3 runs to 21 residues. Germline V gene lookup returns CDR1 LGHNA and CDR2 YSLEER. V shed 3 bases, J shed 0 bases, and the junction held 14 bases outside the gene matches. In DNA form, the CDR3 reads TGCGCCAGCAGCCAGAAACTTCCGGGACTAGCGGGGCCTAGCTCCTACAATGAGCAGTTCTTC. This gives the protein CASSQKLPGLAGPSSYNEQFF.

This clonotype was counted between two and nine times. V and J are TRBV15 and TRBJ2-7; a possible D gene is TRBD2 (6 bases). This CDR3 is built from 15 residues. Germline CDR1 LNHNV, CDR2 YYDKDF (reference sequence). V lost 0 bases and J 3 bases, leaving 12 bases between the germline ends. This chain's CDR3 is CATSRERGGGYEQYF. CDR3 coding DNA: TGTGCCACCAGCAGAGAGCGGGGTGGAGGCTACGAGCAGTACTTC. The full variable domain, completed using reference TRBV15 and TRBJ2-7, is DAMVIQNPRYQVTQFGKPVTLSCSQTLNHNVMYWYQQKSSQAPKLLFHYYDKDFNNEADTPDNFQSRRPNTSFCFLDIRSPGLGDTAMYLCATSRERGGGYEQYFGPGTRLTVT.

This clonotype was counted between two and nine times. The V gene is TRBV6-5, the J gene TRBJ2-7; D tentatively reads TRBD1 or TRBD2 (5 bases each). This CDR3 has 14 amino acids. Trimming stripped 4 bases from V and 2 bases from J, with 12 bases between. CDR1 MNHEY and CDR2 SVGAGI come from the germline V gene. CDR3 protein: CASSSYRDPYEQYF. The CDR3 coding sequence is TGTGCCAGCAGTTCTTACCGGGACCCCTACGAGCAGTACTTC.

This clonotype has only a few counts. The CDR3: CASRKGQGNEKLFF. In nucleotides, the CDR3 is TGCGCCAGCAGGAAGGGGCAGGGTAATGAAAAACTGTTTTTT. The rearrangement joins TRBV5-1 to TRBJ1-4; D perhaps matches TRBD1 (5 bases). CDR1 is SGHRS and CDR2 is YFSETQ in the germline V gene. The CDR3 length is 14 residues. The V end was cut by 5 bases, the J end by 4 bases, with 12 bases between.

This clonotype was detected ten times or more. This chain joins TRBV6-6 and TRBJ2-5; 8 bases fit TRBD1. The CDR3 covers 15 residues. With V trimmed by 9 bases and J by 2 bases, 11 bases remained unmatched. CDR1 MNHNY and CDR2 SVGAGI come from the germline V gene (reference sequence). In nucleotides, the CDR3 is TGTGCCAGTTTGGGGGGCAACAGGGGGCAAGAGACCCAGTACTTC. As protein: CASLGGNRGQETQYF.

This clonotype was picked up a small number of times. The chain employs TRBV28 and TRBJ1-4; the D is unclear. V lost 5 bases to trimming and J lost 0 bases, with 4 bases between them. This CDR3 comprises 13 residues. The V gene's germline CDR1 is MDHEN and CDR2 SYDVKM. The CDR3 DNA reads TGTGCCAGCAGTGGGGCAACTAATGAAAAACTGTTTTTT. Translated, it gives CASSGATNEKLFF.